In this sample, the clone carrying this T cell receptor beta chain turned up a few times. Its antigen is undetermined. TCRdb re-derived calls from the RT-PCR reads in MiXCR, one entry per CDR3 protein. The table shows 700,000 to 800,000 distinct CDR3 sequences, with roughly 20% occurring only once. These data originate in a study of response to subunit inactivated influenza vaccine. Study results and caveats: Each seasonal influenza vaccination recruits few new T cells, the authors suggested.

V lost 4 bases, J lost 0 bases, and 10 bases lay in between. Germline CDR1 is SQVTM and CDR2 is ANQGSEA. The CDR3 length is 14 residues. The chain carries TRBV29-1 and TRBJ2-1, with unresolved D. The source was PBMCs from blood, collected around 5 days after vaccination. The clonotype was recovered from a man aged 50 to 60 who received an inactivated influenza vaccine. This chain's CDR3 is CSVASQSSYNEQFF. The CDR3 DNA is TGCAGCGTTGCTTCCCAGAGCTCCTACAATGAGCAGTTCTTC.